Described below is a single TCR beta chain sequence and its context. The antigen is unknown. The germline V and J ends were trimmed by 1 base and 8 bases, with 14 bases remaining between them. CDR3 size: 14 residues. Germline V gene sequence: CDR1 SGHTA, CDR2 FQGNSA. The sample comes from a study of radiotherapy plus CTLA-4 blockade in lung cancer. Whole-study results and caveats: Reports state that early shifts in blood T cell clones, with interferon-beta, best predicted response. Once radiotherapy plus ipilimumab had been given, TCR clones derived from tumor expanded in blood.

Using immunoSEQ multiplex PCR, the repertoire was profiled, and TCRdb retains in-frame clones only, with some absent. The top ten clones hold 8.5% to 9% of a sample with about 51,000 clones, around 75% of them seen once. Sequencing used peripheral blood, obtained from a patient treated with radiotherapy plus ipilimumab. The chain employs TRBV7-2 and TRBJ1-2; D perhaps matches TRBD1 (5 bases). This clonotype originated in a human donor with non-small cell lung cancer who had a complete response to radiotherapy plus ipilimumab. For the CDR3, the DNA is TGTGCCAGCAGCTTAGGGTTCGGGGGGTTAGGCTACACCTTC. This sequence encodes CASSLGFGGLGYTF.